The 17 T cell receptor beta chains below come from one sample, sequenced in a study of blood T cell repertoires in COVID-19. Produced via immunoSEQ multiplex PCR; TCRdb's table is partial and in-frame only. The sample records a few hundred thousand clones, 70% to 90% being singletons. What was sequenced was peripheral blood. The source is a woman in her fifties or sixties with acute or convalescent COVID-19.

The chain carries TRBV6-4 and TRBJ2-7, with D tentatively TRBD2 (5 bases). This CDR3 region has 13 residues. From germline, CDR1 is MRHNA and CDR2 SNTAGT. The V end lost 10 bases, the J end lost 5 bases, and 18 bases lay between the germline ends. Here the CDR3 reads CAILDSVVNEQYF. The DNA of the CDR3 is TGTGCCATCCTGGACTCGGTTGTCAACGAGCAGTACTTC.

Details on this clone: Different DNA sequences within this sample yield the same CDR3. The chain is built from TRBV28 and TRBJ1-3, with D possibly being TRBD1 (6 bases). The V end was cut by 2 bases, the J end by 4 bases, with 9 bases between. Germline CDR1 reads MDHEN; CDR2 reads SYDVKM. This CDR3 comprises 14 residues. The CDR3 nucleotides are TGTGCCAGCAGTTTAGGGCAGGGGGGAAACACCATATATTTT. It translates to CASSLGQGGNTIYF.

V gene TRBV2 combines with J gene TRBJ2-7; 7 bases fit TRBD2. CDR1 SNHLY and CDR2 FYNNEI come from the germline V gene. The V segment lost 1 base and the J segment 2 bases; nucleotides outside the gene matches: 5. This CDR3 is built from 15 residues. In DNA form, the CDR3 reads TGTGCCAGCAGTGAAGGTCCAGGGAGGGCCTACGAGCAGTACTTC. Amino acid sequence: CASSEGPGRAYEQYF.

This clone was observed once. This rearrangement joins TRBV15 to TRBJ2-5; D possibly corresponds to TRBD2 (5 bases). Germline values: CDR1 LNHNV, CDR2 YYDKDF (reference sequence). This CDR3 has 14 residues. The V end was cut by 0 bases, the J end by 5 bases, with 10 bases between. CDR3 DNA sequence: TGTGCCACCAGCAGAGATATCGGGGTTGAGACCCAGTACTTC. It codes for CATSRDIGVETQYF. Using reference TRBV15 and TRBJ2-5 for the parts outside the CDR3, the full variable domain is DAMVIQNPRYQVTQFGKPVTLSCSQTLNHNVMYWYQQKSSQAPKLLFHYYDKDFNNEADTPDNFQSRRPNTSFCFLDIRSPGLGDTAMYLCATSRDIGVETQYFGPGTRLLVL.

The chain links TRBV7-9 to TRBJ2-7; 8 bases align to TRBD1. Germline V gene lookup returns CDR1 SEHNR and CDR2 FQNEAQ (reference sequence). This CDR3 has 14 residues. The ends lost 1 base at V and 5 bases at J; junction bases unmatched: 4. CDR3 residues: CASSLDRGNDEQYF. The CDR3, as DNA: TGTGCCAGCAGCTTAGACAGGGGGAATGACGAGCAGTACTTC.

The chain recombines TRBV4-3 with TRBJ2-4; maybe TRBD1 (6 bases). The CDR3 is 15 amino acids. Per germline, CDR1 LGHNA and CDR2 YSLEER. Trimming left V 4 bases short and J 0 bases short, with 10 bases between. CDR3: CASSRGGLAKNIQYF. The CDR3 nucleotides read TGCGCCAGCAGCCGAGGGGGTTTAGCCAAAAACATTCAGTACTTC.

In its sample, this clone was seen once. The chain is built from TRBV4-3 and TRBJ2-3; TRBD1 matches at 9 bases. The trim removed 1 base at V and 2 bases at J, leaving 7 bases unmatched. This CDR3 contains 17 residues. Germline CDR1 is LGHNA and CDR2 is YSLEER. The CDR3 sequence: CASSQGDREGDTDTQYF. Here the CDR3 DNA reads TGCGCCAGCAGCCAAGGGGACAGGGAAGGGGACACAGATACGCAGTATTTT.

The chain recombines TRBV30 with TRBJ1-2; D is ambiguous. Germline V gene data show CDR1 as GTSNPN and CDR2 as SVGIG (reference sequence). This CDR3 region has 11 residues. V was pared by 6 bases and J by 7 bases, with 12 bases between. The CDR3 reads CACRGSVGYTF. Written as DNA, the CDR3 is TGTGCCTGTCGGGGATCGGTTGGCTACACCTTC.

J is TRBJ1-5 and V is TRBV5-1, with 9 bases identical to TRBD1. Trimming removed 4 bases from V and 5 bases from J; junction bases left unmatched: 4. CDR3 size: 14 residues. Germline V gene data show CDR1 as SGHRS and CDR2 as YFSETQ. In DNA form, the CDR3 reads TGCGCCAGCAGCCTAAGACAGGGGGATCAGCCCCAGCATTTT. It is translated as CASSLRQGDQPQHF.

The genes are TRBV7-9 and TRBJ2-5; D perhaps matches TRBD1 (6 bases). CDR1 is SEHNR, CDR2 FQNEAQ, per germline (reference sequence). The V and J ends lost 5 bases and 1 base respectively, with 11 bases between them. CDR3 length: 14 amino acids. The DNA for the CDR3 is TGTGCCAGCAGCCCTGGACAGCCCCAAGAGACCCAGTACTTC. Translating gives CASSPGQPQETQYF.

Here the CDR3 reads CASGGGTGSSGANVLTF. In DNA, the CDR3 is TGTGCCAGCGGTGGCGGGACAGGGAGCTCTGGGGCCAACGTCCTGACTTTC. The chain combines TRBV7-2 with TRBJ2-6; 9 bases are a match to TRBD1. Germline V gene sequence: CDR1 SGHTA, CDR2 FQGNSA. The V segment lost 8 bases and the J segment 0 bases; nucleotides outside the gene matches: 8. The length of the CDR3 is 17 residues.

The chain is built from TRBV27 and TRBJ2-7, with 7 bases fitting TRBD1. Germline CDR1 reads MNHEY; CDR2 reads SMNVEV (reference sequence). CDR3 length: 14 amino acids. The CDR3 DNA follows: TGTCCGAATAGGGGGCAGGACAGAACCTACGAGCAGTACTTC. It codes for CPNRGQDRTYEQYF.

J is TRBJ1-1 and V is TRBV7-5; no check of the table's D call, TRBD1, against the DNA was made. TRBV7-5 has pseudogene status. The CDR3 has 14 residues. CDR3 in DNA: TGTGTCAGAAGCCCACTCCTGGACAGGGGTGAAGCTTTCTTT. Translation gives CVRSPLLDRGEAFF.

The genes are TRBV7-9 and TRBJ2-2; the match to TRBD1 covers 8 bases. V shed 5 bases, J shed 5 bases, and the junction held 4 bases outside the gene matches. The CDR3 contains 14 residues. CDR1 and CDR2 (germline): SEHNR, FQNEAQ (reference sequence). The CDR3 DNA follows: TGTGCCAGCAGCCCGAGACAGGGGACCGGGGAGCTGTTTTTT. Its protein product is CASSPRQGTGELFF.

The genes are TRBV29-1 and TRBJ1-1; TRBD1 matches at 9 bases. V dropped 6 bases and J dropped 1; count of bases not matched to a gene: 9. The germline V gene has CDR1 SQVTM and CDR2 ANQGSEA. CDR3 length: 15 amino acids. The CDR3 protein is CSVTRDRAPNTEAFF. CDR3 coding DNA: TGCAGCGTGACCCGGGACAGGGCTCCGAACACTGAAGCTTTCTTT.

This clone was recorded only once. J is TRBJ2-1 and V is TRBV4-1; D may be TRBD1 (5 bases). V was trimmed by 0 bases and J by 6 bases, leaving 12 bases between them. CDR1 and CDR2 (germline): MGHRA, YSYEKL. The CDR3 covers 15 residues. The CDR3 DNA reads TGCGCCAGCAGCCAAGAGGGGCACAGCTCCAATGAGCAGTTCTTC. This translates into CASSQEGHSSNEQFF.

The chain uses TRBV30 and TRBJ2-7; a weak D match, TRBD2 (7 bases). CDR1 GTSNPN and CDR2 SVGIG come from the germline V gene (reference sequence). The CDR3 covers 12 residues. V was pared by 6 bases and J by 10 bases, with 19 bases between. The CDR3 reads CACHVGGAGQYF. CDR3 nucleotides: TGTGCCTGTCATGTTGGGGGGGCGGGTCAGTACTTC.